This entry concerns a single T cell receptor (beta chain). Its target is unknown. Clones were read by immunoSEQ multiplex PCR, and TCRdb kept only the in-frame ones, dropping some. The data contain approximately 70,000 clones, 75% to 85% of them singletons. This sample was included in a study of OX40 agonist ivuxolimab in advanced cancers. Study context: Intravenous ivuxolimab was administered to patients every 2 weeks at 0.01 to 10 mg/kg. Study-level findings and limits: Undetermined was the antigen specificity of the expanded peripheral T cells.

V shed 5 bases and J shed 2 bases, with 6 bases lying between them. This CDR3 has 12 residues. Germline lookup yields CDR1 SGHAT and CDR2 FQNNGV. The origin of this receptor is an adult with an advanced solid tumor such as melanoma, head and neck, liver or kidney cancer. The genes are TRBV11-2 and TRBJ1-2; D gene unclear. The sequenced sample was CD4+ or CD8+ T cells sorted from blood, obtained in a trial of the OX40 agonist ivuxolimab. The CDR3 is CASSAVNYGYTF. The DNA for the CDR3 is TGTGCCAGCAGCGCGGTGAACTATGGCTACACCTTC.